This T cell receptor (beta chain) derives from a study of blood T cell repertoires in COVID-19. At the level of the study: From T cells, B-cell-depleted T cells, or PBMCs came the material, which was cDNA or gDNA.

Germline assignment: CDR1 KGHSH and CDR2 LQKENI. This CDR3 contains 17 residues. V was pared by 0 bases and J by 6 bases, with 9 bases of the junction left unmatched. Original data processing: The authors estimated nucleated cell counts from reference gene primer amplification. Some clones are missing from TCRdb's copy, which holds only in-frame ones; the method was immunoSEQ multiplex PCR. The V and J calls and clone size were taken over from that table, and D and trimming were inferred from the DNA. The data contain 100,000 to 120,000 clones, around 68% of them singletons. The specimen was peripheral blood. The sequence came from a woman aged 60-70 years with acute or convalescent COVID-19. This chain links TRBV18 with TRBJ2-3; TRBD2 aligns across 10 bases. The DNA for the CDR3 is TGTGCCAGCTCACCACCAGCGGGGGGGCCCTTCACCGATACGCAGTATTTT. Its translation is CASSPPAGGPFTDTQYF. The full variable domain, with the rest looked up from reference TRBV18 and TRBJ2-3, is NAGVMQNPRHLVRRRGQEARLRCSPMKGHSHVYWYRQLPEEGLKFMVYLQKENIIDESGMPKERFSAEFPKEGPSILRIQQVVRGDSAAYFCASSPPAGGPFTDTQYFGPGTRLTVL.